Listed here are 5 T cell receptor beta chains from one sample, sequenced in a study of cytomegalovirus exposure and HLA in healthy donors (dated by TCRdb to about 2017). Library preparation used the immunoSEQ multiplex PCR assay. For the multiplex PCR, a mixture combining 60 forward primers for TCR Vbeta segments and 13 reverse primers for TCR Jbeta segments was used. The source is immuneACCESS, and TCRdb retained only in-frame sequences with V and J called. Part of the clones is not carried over; for the studies checked, unresolved V genes explain less than half of this, and the remainder is unexplained. Recorded for this sample are some 120,000 clones; about 74% of them occurred a single time. 3.4% of the sample goes to the ten largest clones. The sample taken for sequencing was PBMCs. The receptors stem from a young man in good health and CMV-seronegative.

The chain is built from TRBV28 and TRBJ1-1; 7 positions match TRBD1. CDR3 length equals 15 residues. The V segment lost 5 bases and the J segment 0 bases; nucleotides outside the gene matches: 6. The V gene's germline CDR1 is MDHEN and CDR2 SYDVKM. The CDR3 protein is CASSTKQGLNTEAFF. The DNA for the CDR3 is TGTGCCAGCAGTACAAAACAGGGGCTGAACACTGAAGCTTTCTTT.

CDR3 loop: CASRFFGQGNNEQFF. The CDR3 DNA sequence: TGCGCCAGCAGGTTTTTTGGTCAGGGGAACAATGAGCAGTTCTTC. V is TRBV5-1 and J is TRBJ2-1; a weak D match, TRBD1 (6 bases). The CDR3 consists of 15 residues. Germline CDR1 SGHRS, CDR2 YFSETQ. V dropped 5 bases and J dropped 5 bases, with 17 bases sitting between them.

V is TRBV6-6 and J is TRBJ1-1; D is uncertain. Germline-derived CDR1 and CDR2 are MNHNY and SVGAGI (reference sequence). V lost 6 bases to trimming and J lost 7 bases, with 9 bases between them. The CDR3 runs to 11 residues. The CDR3 region is CASRSTIEAFF. The DNA for the CDR3 is TGTGCCAGCAGATCGACAATTGAAGCTTTCTTT.

The rearrangement joins TRBV7-2 to TRBJ2-1; 8 nucleotides match TRBD1. Looked up from germline, CDR1 is SGHTA and CDR2 is FQGNSA. Losses at the gene ends were 9 bases for V and 3 bases for J; bases not matched to a gene: 7. The CDR3 runs to 14 residues. Here the CDR3 reads CASIPGTGYNEQFF. CDR3 in DNA: TGTGCCAGTATTCCCGGGACAGGCTACAATGAGCAGTTCTTC.

The V and J genes are TRBV7-2 and TRBJ2-2; tentative D call: TRBD2 (5 bases). This CDR3 region has 13 residues. V was clipped by 5 bases and J by 6 bases, with 10 bases between them. Germline CDR1 reads SGHTA; CDR2 reads FQGNSA. This CDR3 reads CASSQWGAGELFF. The CDR3 DNA is TGTGCCAGCAGCCAATGGGGAGCCGGGGAGCTGTTTTTT. Variable domain in full (rest from reference TRBV7-2 and TRBJ2-2): GAGVSQSPSNKVTEKGKDVELRCDPISGHTALYWYRQSLGQGLEFLIYFQGNSAPDKSGLPSDRFSAERTGGSVSTLTIQRTQQEDSAVYLCASSQWGAGELFFGEGSRLTVL.